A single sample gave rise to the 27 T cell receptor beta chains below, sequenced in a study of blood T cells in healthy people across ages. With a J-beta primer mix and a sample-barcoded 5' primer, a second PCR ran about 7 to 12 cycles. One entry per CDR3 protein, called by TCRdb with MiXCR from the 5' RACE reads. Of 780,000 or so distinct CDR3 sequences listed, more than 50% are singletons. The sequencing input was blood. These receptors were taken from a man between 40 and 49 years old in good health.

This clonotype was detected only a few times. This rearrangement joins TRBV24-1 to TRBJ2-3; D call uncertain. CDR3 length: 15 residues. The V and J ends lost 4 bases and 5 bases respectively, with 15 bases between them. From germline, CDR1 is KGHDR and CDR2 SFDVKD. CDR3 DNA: TGTGCCACCAGTGACTCCACAACGTGGGAAGATACGCAGTATTTT. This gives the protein CATSDSTTWEDTQYF.

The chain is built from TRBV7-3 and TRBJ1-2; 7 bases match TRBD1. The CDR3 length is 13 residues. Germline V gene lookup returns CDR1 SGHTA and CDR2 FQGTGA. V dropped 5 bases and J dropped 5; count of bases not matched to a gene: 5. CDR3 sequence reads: CASSLRGMYGYTF. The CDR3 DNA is TGTGCCAGCAGCCTCAGGGGGATGTATGGCTACACCTTC. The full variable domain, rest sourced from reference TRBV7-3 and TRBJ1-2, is GAGVSQTPSNKVTEKGKYVELRCDPISGHTALYWYRQSLGQGPEFLIYFQGTGAADDSGLPNDRFFAVRPEGSVSTLKIQRTERGDSAVYLCASSLRGMYGYTFGSGTRLTVV.

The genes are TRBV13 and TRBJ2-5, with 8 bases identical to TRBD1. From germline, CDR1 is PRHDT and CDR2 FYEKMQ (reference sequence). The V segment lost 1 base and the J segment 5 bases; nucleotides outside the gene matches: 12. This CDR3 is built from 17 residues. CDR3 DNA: TGTGCCAGCAGCTTAGTGGACAGGGCAGTACACGGGGAGACCCAGTACTTC. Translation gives CASSLVDRAVHGETQYF.

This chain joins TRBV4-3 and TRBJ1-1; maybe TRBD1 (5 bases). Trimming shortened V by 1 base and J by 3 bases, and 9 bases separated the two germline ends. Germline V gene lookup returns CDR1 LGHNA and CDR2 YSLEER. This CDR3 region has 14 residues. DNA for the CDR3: TGCGCCAGCAGCCAAGTAGGGGCGGACACTGAAGCTTTCTTT. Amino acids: CASSQVGADTEAFF.

The CDR3 DNA is TGTGCCAGCAGCTTACCTGGGGAAGTCGGGGAGCTGTTTTTT. Encoded protein: CASSLPGEVGELFF. The rearrangement joins TRBV7-8 to TRBJ2-3, with unresolved D. The J call may be faulty, since TRBJ2-2 better matches the DNA end. This CDR3 has 14 residues. The germline V gene has CDR1 SGHVS and CDR2 FQNEAQ.

This CDR3 reads CASRGPENIQYF. In DNA, the CDR3 is TGTGCCAGCAGGGGGCCTGAAAACATTCAGTACTTC. This chain uses TRBV7-6 with TRBJ2-4, with D possibly TRBD1 on 5 matching bases. V was cut by 6 bases and J by 5 bases, with 8 bases left in between. Germline V gene sequence: CDR1 SGHVS, CDR2 FNYEAQ. The CDR3 has 12 residues.

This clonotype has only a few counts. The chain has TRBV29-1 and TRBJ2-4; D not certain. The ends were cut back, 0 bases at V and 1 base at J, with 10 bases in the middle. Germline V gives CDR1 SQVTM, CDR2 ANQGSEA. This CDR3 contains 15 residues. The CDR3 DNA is TGCAGCGTTGAAGACGGTAGTGGGGCCAAAAACATTCAGTACTTC. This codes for CSVEDGSGAKNIQYF.

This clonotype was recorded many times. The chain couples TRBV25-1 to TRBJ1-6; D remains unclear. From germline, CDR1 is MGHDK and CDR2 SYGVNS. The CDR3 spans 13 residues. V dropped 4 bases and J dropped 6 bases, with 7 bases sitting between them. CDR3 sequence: CASSGGFNSPLHF. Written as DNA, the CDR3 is TGTGCCAGCAGTGGAGGCTTTAATTCACCCCTCCACTTT.

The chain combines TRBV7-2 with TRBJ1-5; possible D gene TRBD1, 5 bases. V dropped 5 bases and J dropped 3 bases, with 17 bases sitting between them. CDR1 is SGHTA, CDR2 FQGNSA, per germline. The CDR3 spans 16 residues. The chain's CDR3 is CASSNQGAGTNQPQHF. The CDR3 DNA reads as TGTGCCAGCAGCAACCAAGGGGCAGGTACCAATCAGCCCCAGCATTTT.

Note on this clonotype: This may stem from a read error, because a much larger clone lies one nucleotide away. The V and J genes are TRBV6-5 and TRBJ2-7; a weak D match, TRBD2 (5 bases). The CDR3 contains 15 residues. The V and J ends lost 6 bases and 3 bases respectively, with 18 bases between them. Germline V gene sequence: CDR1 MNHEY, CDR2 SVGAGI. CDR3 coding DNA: TGTGCCAGCAGCCTCGGGATGGAGCTACACTACGAGCAGTACTTC. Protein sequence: CASSLGMELHYEQYF.

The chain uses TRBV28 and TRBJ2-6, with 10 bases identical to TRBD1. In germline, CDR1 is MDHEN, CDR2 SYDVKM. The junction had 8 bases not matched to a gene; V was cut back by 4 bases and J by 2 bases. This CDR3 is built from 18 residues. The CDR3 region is CASSSTGTGVAGANVLTF. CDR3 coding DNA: TGTGCCAGCAGTTCGACCGGGACAGGGGTTGCTGGGGCCAACGTCCTGACTTTC.

The DNA of the CDR3 is TGTGCCAGCAGTTTGGCCCCGGGACAGGGCAACACCGGGGAGCTGTTTTTT. Translation: CASSLAPGQGNTGELFF. The gene calls are TRBV28 and TRBJ2-2, with 9 bases fitting TRBD1. This CDR3 region has 17 residues. V lost 3 bases, J lost 2 bases, and 7 bases stayed unmatched. CDR1 and CDR2 (germline): MDHEN, SYDVKM.

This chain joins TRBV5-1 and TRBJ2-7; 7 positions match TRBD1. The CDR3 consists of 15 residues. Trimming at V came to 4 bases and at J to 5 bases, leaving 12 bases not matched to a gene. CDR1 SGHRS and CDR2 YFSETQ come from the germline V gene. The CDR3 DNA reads TGCGCCAGCAGCCCCGTGGGACAGCCGATCCACGAGCAGTACTTC. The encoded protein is CASSPVGQPIHEQYF.

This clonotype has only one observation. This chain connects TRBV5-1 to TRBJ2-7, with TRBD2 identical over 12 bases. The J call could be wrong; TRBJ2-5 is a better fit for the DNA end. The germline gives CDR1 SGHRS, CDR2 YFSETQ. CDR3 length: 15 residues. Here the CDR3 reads CASDSIGTSGSTQYF. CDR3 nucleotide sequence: TGCGCCAGCGACTCGATAGGGACTAGCGGGTCGACCCAGTACTTC.

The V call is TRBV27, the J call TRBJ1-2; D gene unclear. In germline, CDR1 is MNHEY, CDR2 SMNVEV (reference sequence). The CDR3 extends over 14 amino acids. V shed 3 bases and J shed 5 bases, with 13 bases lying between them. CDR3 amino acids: CASSFNAGVYGYTF. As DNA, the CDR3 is TGTGCCAGCAGTTTTAACGCAGGAGTATATGGCTACACCTTC.

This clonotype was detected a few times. The CDR3 coding sequence is TGTGCCAGCAGAGGACAGGGGATAGCCAAAAACATTCAGTACTTC. Translation gives CASRGQGIAKNIQYF. The chain combines TRBV12-3 or TRBV12-4 with TRBJ2-4; 9 bases align to TRBD1. The CDR3 is made up of 15 amino acids. The V gene end was trimmed by 6 bases and the J gene end by 0 bases; junction bases not matched to a gene: 3.

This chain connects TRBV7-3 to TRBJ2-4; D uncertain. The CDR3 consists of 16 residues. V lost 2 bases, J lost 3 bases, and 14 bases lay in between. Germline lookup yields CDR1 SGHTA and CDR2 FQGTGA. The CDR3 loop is CASSLGWGLDKNIQYF. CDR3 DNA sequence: TGTGCCAGCAGCTTAGGGTGGGGTCTAGACAAAAACATTCAGTACTTC. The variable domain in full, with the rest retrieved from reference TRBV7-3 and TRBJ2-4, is GAGVSQTPSNKVTEKGKYVELRCDPISGHTALYWYRQSLGQGPEFLIYFQGTGAADDSGLPNDRFFAVRPEGSVSTLKIQRTERGDSAVYLCASSLGWGLDKNIQYFGAGTRLSVL.

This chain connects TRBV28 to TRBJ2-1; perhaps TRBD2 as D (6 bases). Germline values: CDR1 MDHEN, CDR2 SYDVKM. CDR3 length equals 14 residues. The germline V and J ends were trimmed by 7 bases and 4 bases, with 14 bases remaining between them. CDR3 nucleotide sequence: TGTGCCAGCATCTCCGGGGGATCATACAATGAGCAGTTCTTC. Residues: CASISGGSYNEQFF.

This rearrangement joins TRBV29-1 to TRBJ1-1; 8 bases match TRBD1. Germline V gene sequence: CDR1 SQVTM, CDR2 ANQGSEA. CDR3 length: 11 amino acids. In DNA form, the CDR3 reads TGCACATCAGGGGGCAACGCTGAAGCTTTCTTT. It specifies CTSGGNAEAFF. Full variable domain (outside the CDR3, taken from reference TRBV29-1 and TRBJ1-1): SAVISQKPSRDICQRGTSLTIQCQVDSQVTMMFWYRQQPGQSLTLIATANQGSEATYESGFVIDKFPISRPNLTFSTLTVSNMSPEDSSIYLCTSGGNAEAFFGQGTRLTVV.

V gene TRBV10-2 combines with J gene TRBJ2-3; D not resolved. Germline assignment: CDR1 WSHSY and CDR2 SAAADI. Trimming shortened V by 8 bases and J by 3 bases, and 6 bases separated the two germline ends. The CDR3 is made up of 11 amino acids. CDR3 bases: TGCGCCAGCCGATGGACAGATACGCAGTATTTT. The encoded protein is CASRWTDTQYF.

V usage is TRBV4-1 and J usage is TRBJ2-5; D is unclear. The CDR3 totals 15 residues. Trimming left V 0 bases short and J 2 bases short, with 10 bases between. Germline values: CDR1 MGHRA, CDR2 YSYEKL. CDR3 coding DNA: TGCGCCAGCAGCCAAGATAGTCAGATTCAAGAGACCCAGTACTTC. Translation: CASSQDSQIQETQYF.

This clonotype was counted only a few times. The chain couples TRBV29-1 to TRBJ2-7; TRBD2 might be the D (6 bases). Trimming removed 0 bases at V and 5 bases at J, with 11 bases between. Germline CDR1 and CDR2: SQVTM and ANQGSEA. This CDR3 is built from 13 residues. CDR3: CSVEDSGGNEQYF. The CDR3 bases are TGCAGCGTTGAAGATTCCGGGGGAAACGAGCAGTACTTC.

In nucleotides, the CDR3 is TGTGCCACCAGTGATCGCGAAAGGGGCACCGGGGAGCTGTTTTTT. Amino acids: CATSDRERGTGELFF. This chain connects TRBV24-1 to TRBJ2-2, with D perhaps matching TRBD1 (5 bases). The CDR3 has 15 residues. Trimming left V 3 bases short and J 4 bases short, with 11 bases between. Germline V gene sequence: CDR1 KGHDR, CDR2 SFDVKD.

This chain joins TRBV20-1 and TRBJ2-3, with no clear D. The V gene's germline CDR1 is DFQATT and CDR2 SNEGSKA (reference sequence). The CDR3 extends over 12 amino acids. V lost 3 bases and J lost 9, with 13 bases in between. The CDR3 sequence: CSARGKGGTQYF. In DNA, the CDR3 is TGCAGTGCTAGGGGTAAAGGCGGAACGCAGTATTTT.

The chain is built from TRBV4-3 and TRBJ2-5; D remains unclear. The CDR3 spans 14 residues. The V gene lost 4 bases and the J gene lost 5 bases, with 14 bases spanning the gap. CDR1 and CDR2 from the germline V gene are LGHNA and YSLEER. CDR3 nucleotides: TGCGCCAGCAGCCGAATCATCGGTCCGGAGACCCAGTACTTC. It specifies CASSRIIGPETQYF.

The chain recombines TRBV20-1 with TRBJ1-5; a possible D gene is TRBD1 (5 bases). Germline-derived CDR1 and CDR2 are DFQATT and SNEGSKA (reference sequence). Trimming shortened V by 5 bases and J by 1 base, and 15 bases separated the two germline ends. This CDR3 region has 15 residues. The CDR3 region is CSALQGILSNQPQHF. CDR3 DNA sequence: TGCAGTGCTCTCCAGGGTATTCTGAGCAATCAGCCCCAGCATTTT.

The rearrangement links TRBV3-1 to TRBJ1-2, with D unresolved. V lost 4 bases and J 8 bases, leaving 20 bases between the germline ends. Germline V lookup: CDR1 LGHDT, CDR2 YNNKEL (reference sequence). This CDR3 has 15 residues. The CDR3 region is CASSLSVVARRGYTF. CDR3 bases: TGTGCCAGCAGCCTCTCAGTAGTGGCAAGGAGGGGCTACACCTTC.